What follows is one T cell receptor beta chain and its context. As yet, its antigen is unknown. Sequenced by immunoSEQ multiplex PCR; TCRdb stores in-frame clones only, minus some. The repertoire holds approximately 40,000 clones, with 70% to 80% as singletons. Every patient had mismatch repair deficiency by PCR or immunohistochemistry. TCR sequencing covered a few patients who responded to pembrolizumab. The CDR3 has 16 amino acids. The germline CDR1 and CDR2 sequences are SGDLS and YYNGEE. The trim removed 3 bases at V and 2 bases at J, leaving 4 bases unmatched. The data stem from a study of PD-1 blockade in mismatch repair-deficient tumors. On the study more broadly: Patients had about eleven mismatch repair-deficient cancer types and were previously treated and progressing.

Study-level results: Rapid post-treatment expansion, then contraction, generally preceding radiologic response, marked tumor-resident clones.

The chain uses TRBV9 and TRBJ2-1, with 11 bases that match TRBD2. Material: peripheral blood, obtained 4 weeks after starting pembrolizumab. The clonotype comes from an adult with mismatch repair-deficient cancer. The DNA for the CDR3 is TGTGCCAGCAGCGAGGGACTAGCGGTGACCTACAATGAGCAGTTCTTC. Amino acid sequence: CASSEGLAVTYNEQFF.